What follows describes a single TCR beta chain. No antigen is known for it. Germline V gives CDR1 SGHDN, CDR2 FVKESK. Deletions cut 2 bases from V and 6 bases from J, with 9 bases between. This CDR3 has 13 residues. The source of the sample is a study of CD8 T cells in ankylosing spondylitis. Study-wide results and caveats: Peripheral blood samples showed relatively rare disease-linked clones, and these clones were CD8+. Disease-linked clones reportedly showed significant enrichment in matched ankylosing spondylitis synovial fluid. What appeared characteristic of ankylosing spondylitis blood was a TCR beta motif of fewer than ten highly homologous variants.

Construction of TCR beta libraries was performed using quantitative 5'-RACE with molecular barcodes. A single record per CDR3 protein comes from TCRdb applying MiXCR to the 5' RACE reads. Altogether roughly 280,000 distinct CDR3 sequences are present, 20% being singletons, with the ten largest covering less than 9.5%. The clonotype was recovered from a male donor with ankylosing spondylitis or in good health (not recorded which). The chain links TRBV14 to TRBJ2-3; D unclear. The specimen was blood, either unsorted or a sorted T cell fraction (not recorded which). CDR3 nucleotides: TGTGCCAGCAGCCAACTGGTAGGGGATACGCAGTATTTT. Protein product: CASSQLVGDTQYF.